Only a few counts were recorded for the clone carrying this T cell receptor (beta chain). Its antigen is not known. As to time point: patch test 3, about 24 weeks after DPC sensitization. Treatment reported: therapeutic diphenylcyclopropenone sensitization with weekly scalp DPC. The starting material, unfractionated whole blood, was used for total RNA extraction. This entry belongs to a study of human T cells and chemical hapten exposure. Study-wide findings and caveats: The donors suffered from alopecia, so their immune response may not match that of healthy people. Patch test score showed a positive correlation with PT1 expanded TCR counts.

TCRdb itself ran the RACE reads through MiXCR, one entry per CDR3 protein. In the table there are about 190,000 distinct CDR3 sequences, 24% of which are singletons. The CDR3 extends over 15 amino acids. The germline V and J ends were trimmed by 6 bases and 0 bases, with 15 bases remaining between them. Germline V gives CDR1 MDHEN, CDR2 SYDVKM. This chain joins TRBV28 and TRBJ2-7, with D possibly TRBD1 on 6 matching bases. The receptor comes from a woman aged 40 to 50 with alopecia areata. Some clones in this sample may be carry-over from other donors' samples. The input for sequencing was whole blood, taken in connection with sensitization to the hapten diphenylcyclopropenone (DPC). The DNA of the CDR3 is TGTGCCAGCAGGACATTGGACAGAACCTCCTACGAGCAGTACTTC. This codes for CASRTLDRTSYEQYF.